The next 23 T cell receptor beta chains were all read from a single sample in a study of cytomegalovirus exposure and HLA in healthy donors. PCR amplification relied on 60 Vbeta primers (plus 13 Jbeta primers). Repertoires were generated with immunoSEQ multiplex PCR, while TCRdb's copy carries only in-frame clones and drops some. The data contain about 96,000 clones, roughly 79% of them seen just once; the ten biggest clones take up 2.5% to 3%. Sequences were obtained from PBMCs. The receptor set was obtained from a female donor in good health and CMV-seropositive.

This chain joins TRBV14 and TRBJ2-3, with 10 bases identical to TRBD1. The J segment lost 6 bases and the V segment lost 4 bases, leaving 10 bases of the junction unmatched. CDR1 and CDR2 from the germline V gene are SGHDN and FVKESK. The CDR3 consists of 16 residues. CDR3 in DNA: TGTGCCAGCAGCCTTTCTACGGGACAGGGGTGGGATACGCAGTATTTT. Translating it yields CASSLSTGQGWDTQYF.

V gene TRBV28 combines with J gene TRBJ2-7; the match to TRBD1 covers 9 bases. Germline-derived CDR1 and CDR2 are MDHEN and SYDVKM. This CDR3 region has 14 residues. J gave up 4 bases and V 7 bases, and 8 bases lay outside the gene matches. CDR3 coding DNA: TGTGCCAGCACTTGGGACAGGGTTTCGTACGAGCAGTACTTC. Translation gives CASTWDRVSYEQYF.

The CDR3 spells CASSESQGDEGGYTF. The CDR3 coding sequence is TGTGCCAGCAGTGAAAGTCAGGGGGACGAGGGTGGCTACACCTTC. This chain connects TRBV6-1 to TRBJ1-2; 7 nucleotides agree with TRBD1. This CDR3 has 15 amino acids. V gave up 2 bases and J gave up 7 bases; unmatched junction bases: 10. Germline V gene sequence: CDR1 MNHNS, CDR2 SASEGT.

The sample holds a few counts of this clone. The V call is TRBV7-9, the J call TRBJ2-1; a weak D match, TRBD2 (7 bases). CDR1 is SEHNR, CDR2 FQNEAQ, per germline (reference sequence). The length of the CDR3 is 13 residues. Trimming cost V 8 bases and J 8 bases, with 16 bases left between them. This chain's CDR3 is CASSWGAGDEQFF. The CDR3 DNA reads TGTGCCAGCTCGTGGGGGGCGGGAGATGAGCAGTTCTTC.

The chain has TRBV19 and TRBJ2-7, with 10 bases fitting TRBD2. The V segment lost 5 bases and the J segment 6 bases; nucleotides outside the gene matches: 7. Looked up from germline, CDR1 is LNHDA and CDR2 is SQIVND (reference sequence). The CDR3 is 14 residues long. DNA for the CDR3: TGTGCCAGTAGTGGAGCGGGAGGGCCAAGCGAGCAGTACTTC. Its translation: CASSGAGGPSEQYF.

The chain has TRBV7-2 and TRBJ2-2; D is perhaps TRBD1 (6 bases). The germline V and J ends were trimmed by 2 bases and 6 bases, with 13 bases remaining between them. CDR1 and CDR2 from the germline V gene are SGHTA and FQGNSA. The length of the CDR3 is 15 residues. The CDR3 region has the DNA TGTGCCAGCAGCTTAAGGCAGGGGTTCGCCGGGGAGCTGTTTTTT. This translates into CASSLRQGFAGELFF.

The chain uses TRBV5-1 and TRBJ1-2, with 9 bases aligning to TRBD1. This CDR3 spans 15 amino acids. CDR1 is SGHRS and CDR2 is YFSETQ in the germline V gene. After removal of 3 bases from V and 3 bases from J, the junction contained 6 bases not matched to a gene. The CDR3 reads CASSWTGAPDYGYTF. CDR3 sequence (DNA): TGCGCCAGCAGCTGGACAGGGGCACCGGACTATGGCTACACCTTC.

This chain connects TRBV7-3 to TRBJ2-1, with 8 bases identical to TRBD1. Germline CDR1 is SGHTA and CDR2 is FQGTGA. V dropped 3 bases and J dropped 8; count of bases not matched to a gene: 3. This CDR3 contains 13 residues. This CDR3 is CASSLGQVDEQFF. CDR3 in DNA: TGTGCCAGCAGCTTGGGACAGGTCGATGAGCAGTTCTTC.

This clone has more than one count but fewer than ten. The rearrangement joins TRBV10-3 to TRBJ2-7; 9 bases align to TRBD2. V shed 7 bases, J shed 2 bases, and the junction held 6 bases outside the gene matches. Germline CDR1 is ENHRY and CDR2 is SYGVKD. The length of the CDR3 is 14 residues. CDR3: CAIKSQRGAYEQYF. The CDR3 region has the DNA TGTGCCATCAAGTCTCAGCGGGGGGCCTACGAGCAGTACTTC.

The rearrangement links TRBV20-1 to TRBJ1-3; D gene ambiguous. V was pared by 6 bases and J by 8 bases, with 11 bases between. From germline, CDR1 is DFQATT and CDR2 SNEGSKA (reference sequence). The CDR3 has 11 amino acids. The CDR3 nucleotides read TGCAGTGCCGGTAGCGAGGACACCATATATTTT. Its protein product is CSAGSEDTIYF.

This chain uses TRBV27 with TRBJ2-7, with no clear D. Germline-derived CDR1 and CDR2 are MNHEY and SMNVEV (reference sequence). The CDR3 consists of 12 residues. The CDR3 here is CAKQRSSYEQYF. In DNA form, the CDR3 reads TGTGCGAAGCAGCGAAGCTCCTACGAGCAGTACTTC.

The rearrangement links TRBV7-3 to TRBJ2-2; D gene ambiguous. V was trimmed by 6 bases and J by 8 bases, leaving 10 bases between them. CDR3 length: 12 residues. CDR1 and CDR2 (germline): SGHTA, FQGTGA. The CDR3 coding sequence is TGTGCCAGCAGAGAGTTGTCAGGGGAGCTGTTTTTT. Amino acid sequence: CASRELSGELFF.

The chain uses TRBV27 and TRBJ1-1, with D possibly being TRBD1 (5 bases). The ends were cut back, 1 base at V and 4 bases at J, with 10 bases in the middle. The CDR3 is 14 residues long. Per the germline V gene, CDR1 is MNHEY and CDR2 is SMNVEV (reference sequence). The CDR3 DNA reads as TGTGCCAGCAGTTTATTATTGGGGGGCACTGAAGCTTTCTTT. Amino acid sequence: CASSLLLGGTEAFF.

The chain combines TRBV5-8 with TRBJ1-5; D perhaps matches TRBD1 (6 bases). Germline CDR1 reads SGHTS; CDR2 reads YDEGEE. This CDR3 has 16 amino acids. V gave up 4 bases and J gave up 0 bases, with 14 bases separating them. CDR3 loop: CASSHPGAYSNQPQHF. The DNA for the CDR3 is TGTGCCAGCAGCCACCCAGGGGCCTATAGCAATCAGCCCCAGCATTTT.

The J gene is TRBJ2-1, the V gene TRBV29-1, with TRBD2 matching 7 bases. The length of the CDR3 is 15 residues. V dropped 7 bases and J dropped 5; count of bases not matched to a gene: 14. Germline values: CDR1 SQVTM, CDR2 ANQGSEA. The CDR3 spells CSAPSGGGGNNEQFF. In DNA, the CDR3 is TGCAGCGCCCCCAGTGGCGGGGGTGGGAACAATGAGCAGTTCTTC.

This rearrangement joins TRBV4-3 to TRBJ2-7; 11 bases agree with TRBD2. V shed 3 bases and J 7 bases; nucleotides not matched to a gene: 11. CDR3 length equals 16 residues. Germline lookup yields CDR1 LGHNA and CDR2 YSLEER. CDR3: CASSQQELAGVREQYF. CDR3 DNA: TGCGCCAGCAGCCAGCAGGAACTAGCGGGAGTGCGGGAGCAGTACTTC.

This clone was observed a handful of times. The rearrangement links TRBV9 to TRBJ2-1; D is perhaps TRBD1 (6 bases). Germline V gene lookup returns CDR1 SGDLS and CDR2 YYNGEE. This CDR3 has 15 amino acids. The V and J ends lost 3 bases and 2 bases respectively, with 12 bases between them. The CDR3 loop reads CASSAQGSTYNEQFF. The CDR3 coding sequence is TGTGCCAGCAGCGCTCAGGGGTCCACCTACAATGAGCAGTTCTTC.

The chain uses TRBV5-6 and TRBJ2-7; D may be TRBD1 (5 bases). The CDR3 sequence is 14 residues long. Trimming stripped 0 bases from V and 1 base from J, with 8 bases between. In germline, CDR1 is SGHDT, CDR2 YYEEEE. DNA for the CDR3: TGTGCCAGCAGCTTGGGACAGACTTCCTACGAGCAGTACTTC. Translated, it gives CASSLGQTSYEQYF.

This chain connects TRBV15 to TRBJ2-2, with D possibly being TRBD1 (5 bases). Trimming removed 3 bases from V and 1 base from J, with 9 bases in between. The germline V gene has CDR1 LNHNV and CDR2 YYDKDF (reference sequence). CDR3 length: 15 residues. The chain's CDR3 is CATSSYTGNTGELFF. CDR3 nucleotides: TGTGCCACCAGCAGCTATACAGGGAACACCGGGGAGCTGTTTTTT.

The J gene is TRBJ1-2, the V gene TRBV4-1, with TRBD1 matching 10 bases. The trim removed 1 base at V and 6 bases at J, leaving 5 bases unmatched. Per the germline V gene, CDR1 is MGHRA and CDR2 is YSYEKL. The CDR3 totals 15 residues. The CDR3 here is CASSQADRGINGYTF. CDR3 coding DNA: TGCGCCAGCAGCCAAGCGGACAGGGGGATAAATGGCTACACCTTC.

The chain employs TRBV5-6 and TRBJ2-1, with D maybe TRBD2 (5 bases). This CDR3 region has 13 residues. Germline V lookup: CDR1 SGHDT, CDR2 YYEEEE. The V end lost 1 base, the J end lost 4 bases, and 6 bases lay between the germline ends. CDR3 nucleotides: TGTGCCAGCAGCTTGAGAGGGTACAATGAGCAGTTCTTC. Amino acid sequence: CASSLRGYNEQFF.

This clone was observed a single time. The V call is TRBV9, the J call TRBJ1-1; a weak D match, TRBD1 (6 bases). The germline gives CDR1 SGDLS, CDR2 YYNGEE. Trimming stripped 0 bases from V and 4 bases from J, with 19 bases between. This CDR3 comprises 17 residues. The CDR3 DNA follows: TGTGCCAGCAGCGTAGGTGGGGCCTCGAGGGGGGGCACTGAAGCTTTCTTT. Translation: CASSVGGASRGGTEAFF.

The chain has TRBV5-1 and TRBJ2-7; D possibly corresponds to TRBD2 (5 bases). V was clipped by 4 bases and J by 2 bases, with 13 bases between them. Germline loops: CDR1 SGHRS, CDR2 YFSETQ. The CDR3 has 14 residues. CDR3 region: CASSPEGNPYEQYF. The DNA of the CDR3 is TGCGCCAGCAGCCCTGAGGGTAACCCCTACGAGCAGTACTTC.